Listed here is a single T cell receptor beta chain. This entry comes from a study of T-cell reconstitution after alpha-beta-depleted transplantation in children. The library targeted TCRbeta and was prepared with unique molecular identifiers. MiXCR was run by TCRdb on the PCR reads, yielding one entry per CDR3 protein. The sample yields 5,500 to 8,000 distinct CDR3 sequences, around 15% seen once. This CDR3 has 15 amino acids. Germline CDR1 is SGHRS and CDR2 is YFSETQ. V was clipped by 5 bases and J by 1 base, with 14 bases between them. The sequence was obtained from a boy aged 2 to 9 with acute lymphoblastic leukemia, due to receive a stem cell transplant. The starting material was PBMCs, obtained before TCRalphabeta/CD19-depleted stem cell transplant. The rearrangement links TRBV5-1 to TRBJ2-3; D may be TRBD1 or TRBD2 (5 bases each). As DNA, the CDR3 is TGCGCCAGCAGATTAGGTCGGGGCGGCACAGATACGCAGTATTTT. This translates into CASRLGRGGTDTQYF.